A selection of T cell receptor beta chains follows, all from one sample in a study of T-cell reconstitution after alpha-beta-depleted transplantation in children. TCRdb ran MiXCR on the PCR reads and lists one entry per CDR3 protein. The profile covers around 450,000 distinct CDR3 sequences, with under 20% appearing a single time and around 28% taken by the ten largest. Source: PBMCs, mostly from graft donor cells, taken 360 days after TCRalphabeta/CD19-depleted stem cell transplant. These receptors all stem from a boy younger than two who had a stem cell transplant for Wiskott-Aldrich syndrome, so the T cells may come from the graft donor. CDR3s include the opening cysteine and the closing phenylalanine or tryptophan. A D gene is named only where the DNA matches it firmly. Clone size appears in some rows only: once, few, many, or a class for an expanded clone.

size: few; D: TRBD2; V: TRBV30; J: TRBJ2-1; DNA: TGTGCGTTGAAGCGGGGATCCTACAATGAGCAGTTCTTC; CDR3: CALKRGSYNEQFF
size: few; D: .; V: TRBV7-9; J: TRBJ1-2; DNA: TGTGCCAGCAGCTTAGGGAGACACCACGGAGGCTATGGCTACACCTTC; CDR3: CASSLGRHHGGYGYTF
size: few; D: .; V: TRBV9; J: TRBJ2-2; DNA: TGTGCCAGCAGCGTAAGTCTGGCGGGTCCCAACACCGGGGAGCTGTTTTTT; CDR3: CASSVSLAGPNTGELFF
size: .; D: .; V: TRBV6-1; J: TRBJ2-5; DNA: TGTGCCAGCAGCGGGGGAGTCCAAGAGACCCAGTACTTC; CDR3: CASSGGVQETQYF
size: few; D: TRBD2; V: TRBV28; J: TRBJ2-7; DNA: TGTGCCAGCACCTGGGGGGGAGGCTACGAGCAGTACTTC; CDR3: CASTWGGGYEQYF
size: .; D: .; V: TRBV7-2; J: TRBJ2-7; DNA: TGTGCCAGCAGCTTGAACCTCTACGAGCAGTACTTC; CDR3: CASSLNLYEQYF
size: few; D: .; V: TRBV3-1; J: TRBJ1-6; DNA: TGTGCCAGCAGCCGGGACCGGTCACCCCTCCACTTT; CDR3: CASSRDRSPLHF
size: few; D: .; V: TRBV12-3/TRBV12-4; J: TRBJ2-3; DNA: TGTGCCAGCAGTTTAGGTTTTAGGGCCCTCGGCGCAGATACGCAGTATTTT; CDR3: CASSLGFRALGADTQYF
size: .; D: .; V: TRBV15; J: TRBJ2-1; DNA: TGTGCCACCAGCAGAGGAATAAACAATGAGCAGTTCTTC; CDR3: CATSRGINNEQFF
size: few; D: .; V: TRBV14; J: TRBJ2-3; DNA: TGTGCCAGCAGCCAAGAGGCGGGTTTCACAGATACGCAGTATTTT; CDR3: CASSQEAGFTDTQYF
size: few; D: TRBD2; V: TRBV20-1; J: TRBJ2-7; DNA: TGCAGTGCTAACCCGGGACTAGCGGGTCCTTACGAGCAGTACTTC; CDR3: CSANPGLAGPYEQYF
size: .; D: TRBD2; V: TRBV15; J: TRBJ2-7; DNA: TGTGCCACCAGCAGAGATCGGGGAGGGTCCTCCTACGAGCAGTACTTC; CDR3: CATSRDRGGSSYEQYF
size: .; D: TRBD2; V: TRBV4-1; J: TRBJ2-7; DNA: TGCGCCAGCAGCCTAGCCGGGACTAGAAACTACGAGCAGTACTTC; CDR3: CASSLAGTRNYEQYF
size: few; D: .; V: TRBV12-3/TRBV12-4; J: TRBJ1-4; DNA: TGTGCCAGCAGCAGATTCACTAATGAAAAACTGTTTTTT; CDR3: CASSRFTNEKLFF
size: .; D: TRBD2; V: TRBV4-2; J: TRBJ2-3; DNA: TGTGCCAGCAGCCCCAGGGTAGCGGGGCGCACAGATACGCAGTATTTT; CDR3: CASSPRVAGRTDTQYF
size: once; D: TRBD1; V: TRBV5-1; J: TRBJ2-7; DNA: TGCGCCAGCAGCAGCTCCGGGACAGGGGGCGAGCAGTACTTC; CDR3: CASSSSGTGGEQYF
size: few; D: .; V: TRBV6-5; J: TRBJ2-4; DNA: TGTGCCAGCAGTTACTCCTATGAACTAGTCAAAAACATTCAGTACTTC; CDR3: CASSYSYELVKNIQYF
size: few; D: .; V: TRBV7-9; J: TRBJ1-5; DNA: TGTGCCAGCAGCTTGCAGGGACCCAATCAGCCCCAGCATTTT; CDR3: CASSLQGPNQPQHF
size: .; D: .; V: TRBV28; J: TRBJ2-1; DNA: TGTGCCAGCAGTTCGGTAGCGGAGGAAGTTTACAATGAGCAGTTCTTC; CDR3: CASSSVAEEVYNEQFF
size: .; D: .; V: TRBV5-1; J: TRBJ2-4; DNA: TGCGCCAGCAGCCCCACAGGGTGGGGTAGGGTAGCCAAAAACATTCAGTACTTC; CDR3: CASSPTGWGRVAKNIQYF
size: many; D: .; V: TRBV3-1; J: TRBJ1-1; DNA: TGTGCCAGCAGCCAAGAGTCGGGGGACACTGAAGCTTTCTTT; CDR3: CASSQESGDTEAFF
size: .; D: .; V: TRBV7-9; J: TRBJ2-1; DNA: TGTGCCAGCAGGTGGGAGGGGGGCTCCTACAATGAGCAGTTCTTC; CDR3: CASRWEGGSYNEQFF
size: few; D: .; V: TRBV5-5; J: TRBJ1-4; DNA: TGTGCCAGCAGCTTGGCCGAAAGACACCGTAATGAAAAACTGTTTTTT; CDR3: CASSLAERHRNEKLFF
size: few; D: .; V: TRBV10-3; J: TRBJ2-7; DNA: TGTGCCATCGGTAGACTAACGGGGGAGCAGTACTTC; CDR3: CAIGRLTGEQYF
size: .; D: TRBD2; V: TRBV20-1; J: TRBJ2-1; DNA: TGCAGTGCTAGAGAGTTCGAACTAGCGGGAAGAAATGAGCAGTTCTTC; CDR3: CSAREFELAGRNEQFF
size: few; D: .; V: TRBV5-1; J: TRBJ2-1; DNA: TGCGCCAGCAGTATTTCAAGCTCCTACAATGAGCAGTTCTTC; CDR3: CASSISSSYNEQFF
size: .; D: .; V: TRBV24-1; J: TRBJ2-7; DNA: TGTGCCACCAGTGTGGCAGGCAGGTACGAGCAGTACTTC; CDR3: CATSVAGRYEQYF
size: few; D: .; V: TRBV24-1; J: TRBJ2-3; DNA: TGTGCCACCAGTGATTTGGGGATTAGGGGCAGTAAGACCGGGGATACGCAGTATTTT; CDR3: CATSDLGIRGSKTGDTQYF
size: .; D: .; V: TRBV7-8; J: TRBJ2-2; DNA: TGTGCCAGCAACCTCTATGGCGCCGGGGAGCTGTTTTTT; CDR3: CASNLYGAGELFF
size: .; D: .; V: TRBV7-2; J: TRBJ2-6; DNA: TGTGCCAGCTCCCTGGGAATAGGCAACGTCCTGACTTTC; CDR3: CASSLGIGNVLTF
size: .; D: TRBD1; V: TRBV28; J: TRBJ1-5; DNA: TGTGCCAGCAGTTTGAAAAATGGGACAGGACCCGGTAACAATCAGCCCCAGCATTTT; CDR3: CASSLKNGTGPGNNQPQHF
size: .; D: .; V: TRBV24-1; J: TRBJ2-1; DNA: TGTGCCACCAGTGATCCACTGACAGGTCCCTACAATGAGCAGTTCTTC; CDR3: CATSDPLTGPYNEQFF
size: .; D: .; V: TRBV20-1; J: TRBJ2-1; DNA: TGCAGTGCTAGAGAAGCTTTAGCGGTTAGGGATGAGCAGTTCTTC; CDR3: CSAREALAVRDEQFF